Listed below are T cell receptor beta chains from one sample, sequenced in a study of blood T cell repertoires in COVID-19. Some clones are missing from TCRdb's copy, which holds only in-frame ones; the method was immunoSEQ multiplex PCR. Of 60,000 to 75,000 clones listed, roughly 85% were seen once; the top ten hold 5.1%. The sample comprised peripheral blood. The receptors derive from a human donor in a cohort sampled during active COVID-19. The CDR3 runs from the conserved cysteine through the conserved F or W. Each record gives: J gene, clone size, D gene, V gene, CDR3 DNA, CDR3 protein. The D gene is left open where the match is weak. A clone size is listed for some rows: how often the clone was seen (once, few, many), or a class if it is expanded.

J: TRBJ1-6
size: once
D: TRBD1
V: TRBV27
DNA: TGTGCCAGCAGAAGCCCAGGGGGCTATAATTCACCCCTCCACTTT
CDR3: CASRSPGGYNSPLHF

J: TRBJ2-1
size: -
D: -
V: TRBV27
DNA: TGTGCCAGCAGTTCCGGGCCGGCTCAACAGGGTGAGCAGTTCTTC
CDR3: CASSSGPAQQGEQFF

J: TRBJ2-5
size: -
D: TRBD1
V: TRBV6-4
DNA: TGTGCCAGCAGTACTCGGACAGGGGAGGCCCAGTACTTC
CDR3: CASSTRTGEAQYF

J: TRBJ2-1
size: -
D: -
V: TRBV5-4
DNA: TGTGCCAGCAGCCCCATCGGAGGGGATGAGCAGTTCTTC
CDR3: CASSPIGGDEQFF

J: TRBJ2-5
size: -
D: -
V: TRBV18
DNA: TGTGCCAGCTCACGCCAGTGGGGGCCTCAAGAGACCCAGTACTTC
CDR3: CASSRQWGPQETQYF

J: TRBJ2-7
size: -
D: TRBD1
V: TRBV19
DNA: TGTGCCAGTAGTAAACAGGGGTTGAACGAGCAGTACTTC
CDR3: CASSKQGLNEQYF

J: TRBJ2-2
size: once
D: TRBD2
V: TRBV30
DNA: TGTGCCTGGAGGGAGCGGGGGACCACCGGGGAGCTGTTTTTT
CDR3: CAWRERGTTGELFF

J: TRBJ2-3
size: once
D: -
V: TRBV6-5
DNA: TGTGCCAGCATTGGAACGGGAACTAGCACAGATACGCAGTATTTT
CDR3: CASIGTGTSTDTQYF

J: TRBJ2-2
size: -
D: TRBD2
V: TRBV3-1/TRBV3-2
DNA: TGTGCCAGCAGCCAAGCTAGCGGGGGGGCTATCGGGGAGCTGTTTTTT
CDR3: CASSQASGGAIGELFF

J: TRBJ2-3
size: -
D: TRBD2
V: TRBV6-2/TRBV6-3
DNA: TGTGCCAGCAGCCAGACTAGCGGGGGGGCCTCAGATACGCAGTATTTT
CDR3: CASSQTSGGASDTQYF

J: TRBJ2-7
size: -
D: TRBD2
V: TRBV27
DNA: TGTGCCAGCAGCCCCGGGCAGCGGGGGTACGAGCAGTACTTC
CDR3: CASSPGQRGYEQYF

J: TRBJ1-6
size: -
D: -
V: TRBV3-1/TRBV3-2
DNA: TGTGCCAGCAGCCAAGATTGGGGGGGGGATTCACCCCTCCACTTT
CDR3: CASSQDWGGDSPLHF

J: TRBJ1-4
size: -
D: -
V: TRBV3-1/TRBV3-2
DNA: TGTGCCAGCAGCCAAGTAGTTTCTAATGAAAAACTGTTTTTT
CDR3: CASSQVVSNEKLFF

J: TRBJ2-7
size: -
D: TRBD2
V: TRBV7-9
DNA: TGTGCCAGCAGCTTAGGGCTGCGGGGGGACTACGAGCAGTACTTC
CDR3: CASSLGLRGDYEQYF

J: TRBJ2-3
size: once
D: TRBD2
V: TRBV9
DNA: TGTGCCAGCAGCGTAGGGGGCGGGGGAAACACAGATACGCAGTATTTT
CDR3: CASSVGGGGNTDTQYF

J: TRBJ2-5
size: -
D: TRBD2
V: TRBV29-1
DNA: TGCAGCGTTGAAACGCGGGCGGGAGCTGAGACCCAGTACTTC
CDR3: CSVETRAGAETQYF

J: TRBJ1-4
size: few
D: -
V: TRBV5-1
DNA: TGCGCCAGCAGCTCCTTAGGAGAGGCGGGTGAAAAACTGTTTTTT
CDR3: CASSSLGEAGEKLFF

J: TRBJ2-1
size: -
D: TRBD2
V: TRBV10-3
DNA: TGTGCCATCAGTGAGTCCCGACTAGCGGGGGGGCCGGAGCAGTTCTTC
CDR3: CAISESRLAGGPEQFF

J: TRBJ1-5
size: -
D: -
V: TRBV30
DNA: TGTGCCTACGCCGCCGGGTTGAATCAGCCCCAGCATTTT
CDR3: CAYAAGLNQPQHF

J: TRBJ2-1
size: -
D: -
V: TRBV7-2
DNA: TGTGCCAGCAGCTTAGTGGGCCCGGGGGATGAGCAGTTCTTC
CDR3: CASSLVGPGDEQFF

J: TRBJ2-6
size: -
D: TRBD2
V: TRBV6-6
DNA: TGTGCCAGCAGTCATAGCGGGAGTAGCTCTGGGGCCAACGTCCTGACTTTC
CDR3: CASSHSGSSSGANVLTF

J: TRBJ2-3
size: -
D: -
V: TRBV9
DNA: TGTGCCAGCAGCGTAGGGCCTAGCCGCACAGATACGCAGTATTTT
CDR3: CASSVGPSRTDTQYF

J: TRBJ2-3
size: -
D: TRBD2
V: TRBV2
DNA: TGTGCCAGCAGTCGGACTAGCGGGGGTTCGAATACGCAGTATTTT
CDR3: CASSRTSGGSNTQYF

J: TRBJ1-2
size: -
D: TRBD1
V: TRBV5-4
DNA: TGTGCCAGCAGGGGAGGACAGGGGTTGGGCTATGGCTACACCTTC
CDR3: CASRGGQGLGYGYTF

J: TRBJ2-5
size: -
D: -
V: TRBV7-6
DNA: TGTGCCAGCAGCTTCGGGGAGACCCAGTACTTC
CDR3: CASSFGETQYF

J: TRBJ1-1
size: -
D: -
V: TRBV7-3
DNA: TGTGCCAGCAGCTTGACAGGAATGAACACTGAAGCTTTCTTT
CDR3: CASSLTGMNTEAFF

J: TRBJ2-7
size: medium-sized
D: -
V: TRBV27
DNA: TGTGCCAGCAGCGCAACCGACTCGTGGGACGAGCAGTACTTC
CDR3: CASSATDSWDEQYF

J: TRBJ2-7
size: once
D: -
V: TRBV9
DNA: TGTGCCAGCAGCGACCCCCCGGGCTCCTACGAGCAGTACTTC
CDR3: CASSDPPGSYEQYF

J: TRBJ1-1
size: -
D: TRBD1
V: TRBV7-2
DNA: TGTGCCAGCACCCCATTACGGGACAGGATACAGTCGGGAGCTTTCTTT
CDR3: CASTPLRDRIQSGAFF

J: TRBJ1-1
size: -
D: TRBD1
V: TRBV19
DNA: TGTGCCAGTAGAGCTCCGGGACAGGGGAACACTGAAGCTTTCTTT
CDR3: CASRAPGQGNTEAFF

J: TRBJ2-2
size: -
D: TRBD2
V: TRBV7-2
DNA: TGTGCCAGCAGCTTAGGGGGGGGCACCGGGGAGCTGTTTTTT
CDR3: CASSLGGGTGELFF

J: TRBJ2-2
size: -
D: TRBD1
V: TRBV11-2
DNA: TGTGCCAGCAGCTCGACTGCGGACAGGGACAGGGGGGAGCTGTTTTTT
CDR3: CASSSTADRDRGELFF

J: TRBJ2-3
size: once
D: TRBD2
V: TRBV9
DNA: TGTGCCAGCAGCGTAGCGCGGGGGGCCACAGATACGCAGTATTTT
CDR3: CASSVARGATDTQYF

J: TRBJ2-1
size: -
D: TRBD1
V: TRBV30
DNA: TGTGCCTGGAGTGTACAGGTCGGGTGGGGACAGACCTACAATGAGCAGTTCTTC
CDR3: CAWSVQVGWGQTYNEQFF

J: TRBJ2-2
size: once
D: -
V: TRBV18
DNA: TGTGCCAGCTCCCTCCTACAGGGGAACACCGGGGAGCTGTTTTTT
CDR3: CASSLLQGNTGELFF

J: TRBJ2-5
size: -
D: TRBD1
V: TRBV11-2
DNA: TGTGCCAGCAGCGATGGACAGGGGGCACGAGAGACCCAGTACTTC
CDR3: CASSDGQGARETQYF

J: TRBJ1-1
size: -
D: -
V: TRBV30
DNA: TGTGCCTGGTCTCTCGGGGGGGCGAACACTGAAGCTTTCTTT
CDR3: CAWSLGGANTEAFF

J: TRBJ2-7
size: -
D: TRBD1
V: TRBV5-1
DNA: TGCGCCAGCAGCCTCGGACAGGCCATCCCCTACGAGCAGTACTTC
CDR3: CASSLGQAIPYEQYF

J: TRBJ2-4
size: -
D: -
V: TRBV12-3/TRBV12-4
DNA: TGTGCCAGCAGGGACAGCAAAAACATTCAGTACTTC
CDR3: CASRDSKNIQYF

J: TRBJ2-1
size: few
D: -
V: TRBV10-2
DNA: TGCGCCAGCAGTGACAGGACAGACTCCTACAATGAGCAGTTCTTC
CDR3: CASSDRTDSYNEQFF

J: TRBJ2-3
size: -
D: TRBD2
V: TRBV6-4
DNA: TGTGCCAGCAGTGAGCGGGAGACAGATACGCAGTATTTT
CDR3: CASSERETDTQYF

J: TRBJ2-5
size: -
D: -
V: TRBV7-2
DNA: TGTGCCAGCAGCTTAGGTGTGAGCCAAGAGACCCAGTACTTC
CDR3: CASSLGVSQETQYF

J: TRBJ2-5
size: -
D: -
V: TRBV19
DNA: TGTGCCAGTAGTTTCCAGTCTGGGCAGGCCCAAGAGACCCAGTACTTC
CDR3: CASSFQSGQAQETQYF

J: TRBJ1-3
size: -
D: -
V: TRBV28
DNA: TGTGCCAGCAGTTTATCCCAGGGTGCAAACACCATATATTTT
CDR3: CASSLSQGANTIYF

J: TRBJ1-3
size: -
D: -
V: TRBV4-3
DNA: TGCGCCAGCAGCCAAGATTATCCAGGGTCTGGAAACACCATATATTTT
CDR3: CASSQDYPGSGNTIYF

J: TRBJ2-7
size: -
D: TRBD2
V: TRBV5-4
DNA: TGTGCCAGCAGCTTCAGCGGGGGGGGCGACGAGCAGTACTTC
CDR3: CASSFSGGGDEQYF

J: TRBJ1-2
size: -
D: -
V: TRBV2
DNA: TGTGCCAGCAGCCAAAGCAGGGGCGGGTCCCCCGATAACTATGGCTACACCTTC
CDR3: CASSQSRGGSPDNYGYTF

J: TRBJ2-1
size: -
D: TRBD2
V: TRBV14
DNA: TGTGCCAGCAGCCAAGACCTAGCCGGGGGGGAACAGTTCTTC
CDR3: CASSQDLAGGEQFF

J: TRBJ1-6
size: once
D: TRBD1
V: TRBV30
DNA: TGTGCCTGGAGTCCCGGGACAGGGATTATTTCACCCCTCCACTTT
CDR3: CAWSPGTGIISPLHF

J: TRBJ2-5
size: -
D: TRBD2
V: TRBV7-3
DNA: TGTGCCAGCAGCTCGGGGGGTCTGGAGACCCAGTACTTC
CDR3: CASSSGGLETQYF

J: TRBJ2-1
size: -
D: TRBD2
V: TRBV5-1
DNA: TGCGCCAGCAGCTTGGAAGGACTAGCGGGAGGTTCTTACAATGAGCAGTTCTTC
CDR3: CASSLEGLAGGSYNEQFF

J: TRBJ1-1
size: few
D: -
V: TRBV7-9
DNA: TGTGCCAGCAGCTCCGTGAACACTGAAGCTTTCTTT
CDR3: CASSSVNTEAFF

J: TRBJ2-3
size: -
D: -
V: TRBV29-1
DNA: TGCAGCGTGGTGAATAGTTACTCAGATACGCAGTATTTT
CDR3: CSVVNSYSDTQYF

J: TRBJ2-5
size: -
D: -
V: TRBV6-5
DNA: TGTGCCAGCAGCCCAATCGGGAACAGCCAGTACTTC
CDR3: CASSPIGNSQYF

J: TRBJ2-2
size: -
D: -
V: TRBV2
DNA: TGTGCCAGCAGCGCGCTGAGCGTCGACACCGGGGAGCTGTTTTTT
CDR3: CASSALSVDTGELFF

J: TRBJ1-1
size: -
D: -
V: TRBV9
DNA: TGTGCCAGCAGCGCCCAAGCTAGGGGCCAGATGGCTTTCTTT
CDR3: CASSAQARGQMAFF

J: TRBJ2-6
size: -
D: TRBD1
V: TRBV5-5
DNA: TGTGCCAGCAGCTTGTGGGACAGTAGAACTGGGGCCAACGTCCTGACTTTC
CDR3: CASSLWDSRTGANVLTF